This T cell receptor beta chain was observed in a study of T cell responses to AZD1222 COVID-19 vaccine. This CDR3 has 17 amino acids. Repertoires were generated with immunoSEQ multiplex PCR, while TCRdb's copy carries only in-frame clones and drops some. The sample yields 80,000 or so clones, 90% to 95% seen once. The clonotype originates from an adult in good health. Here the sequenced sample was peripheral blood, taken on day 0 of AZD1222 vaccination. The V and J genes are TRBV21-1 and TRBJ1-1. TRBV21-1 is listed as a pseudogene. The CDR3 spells CASSKASREGMNTEAFF. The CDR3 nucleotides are TGTGCCAGCAGCAAAGCGTCTCGGGAGGGGATGAACACTGAAGCTTTCTTT.